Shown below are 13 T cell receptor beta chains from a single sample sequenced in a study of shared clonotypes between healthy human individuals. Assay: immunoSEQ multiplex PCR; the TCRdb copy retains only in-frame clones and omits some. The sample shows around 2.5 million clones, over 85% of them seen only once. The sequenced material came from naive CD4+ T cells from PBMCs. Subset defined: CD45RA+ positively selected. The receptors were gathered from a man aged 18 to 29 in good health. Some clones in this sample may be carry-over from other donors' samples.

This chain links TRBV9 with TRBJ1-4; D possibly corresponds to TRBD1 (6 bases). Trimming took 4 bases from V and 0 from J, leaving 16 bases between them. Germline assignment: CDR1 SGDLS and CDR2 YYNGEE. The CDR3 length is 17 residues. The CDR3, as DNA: TGTGCCAGCAGCACAGGGACATACCCTGCAACTAATGAAAAACTGTTTTTT. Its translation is CASSTGTYPATNEKLFF.

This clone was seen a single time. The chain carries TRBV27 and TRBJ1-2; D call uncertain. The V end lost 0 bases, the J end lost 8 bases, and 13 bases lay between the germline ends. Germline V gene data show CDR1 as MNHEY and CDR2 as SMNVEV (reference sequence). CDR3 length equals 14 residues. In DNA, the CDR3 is TGTGCCAGCAGTTTATCGGCACGGGAAGGAGGCTACACCTTC. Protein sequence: CASSLSAREGGYTF.

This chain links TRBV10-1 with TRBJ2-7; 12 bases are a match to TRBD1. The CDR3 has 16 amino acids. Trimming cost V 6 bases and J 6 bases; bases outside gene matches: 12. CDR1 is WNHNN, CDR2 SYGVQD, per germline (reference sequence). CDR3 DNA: TGCGCCAGCAGCCCCGGGGACAGGGGGCTCCCGGGCGAGCAGTACTTC. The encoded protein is CASSPGDRGLPGEQYF.

Here the CDR3 reads CASSYSSGKHTDTQYF. DNA for the CDR3: TGTGCCAGCAGTTACTCGTCAGGGAAACACACAGATACGCAGTATTTT. The gene calls are TRBV6-5 and TRBJ2-3; tentatively, D is TRBD1 (5 bases). The CDR3 has 16 amino acids. Trimming left V 0 bases short and J 2 bases short, with 12 bases between. CDR1 is MNHEY, CDR2 SVGAGI, per germline.

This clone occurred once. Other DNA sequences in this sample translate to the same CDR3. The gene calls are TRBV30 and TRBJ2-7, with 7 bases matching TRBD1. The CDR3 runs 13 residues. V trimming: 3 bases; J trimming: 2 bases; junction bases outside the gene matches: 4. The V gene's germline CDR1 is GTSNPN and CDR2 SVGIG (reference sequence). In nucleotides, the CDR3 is TGTGCCTGGAGCCCGGACAGGACCTACGAGCAGTACTTC. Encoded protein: CAWSPDRTYEQYF.

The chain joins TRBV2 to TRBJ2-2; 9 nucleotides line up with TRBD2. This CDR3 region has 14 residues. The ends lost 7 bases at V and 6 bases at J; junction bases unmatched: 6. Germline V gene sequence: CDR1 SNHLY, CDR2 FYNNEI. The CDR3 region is CASNGLAPAGELFF. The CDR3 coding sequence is TGTGCCAGCAACGGACTAGCGCCCGCCGGGGAGCTGTTTTTT. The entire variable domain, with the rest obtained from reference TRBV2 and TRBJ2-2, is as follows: EPEVTQTPSHQVTQMGQEVILRCVPISNHLYFYWYRQILGQKVEFLVSFYNNEISEKSEIFDDQFSVERPDGSNFTLKIRSTKLEDSAMYFCASNGLAPAGELFFGEGSRLTVL.

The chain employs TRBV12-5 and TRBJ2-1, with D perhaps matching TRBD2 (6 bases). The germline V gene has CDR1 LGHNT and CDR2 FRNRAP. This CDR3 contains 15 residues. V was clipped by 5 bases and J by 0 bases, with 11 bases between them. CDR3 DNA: TGTGCTAGTGGTAAGGGACTTAGCTCCTACAATGAGCAGTTCTTC. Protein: CASGKGLSSYNEQFF.

As DNA, the CDR3 is TGTGCCAGTGAAGGGACAGAGGAGTTCTTC. It yields the protein CASEGTEEFF. The V call is TRBV28, the J call TRBJ2-1; TRBD1 agrees at 7 bases. The germline V gene has CDR1 MDHEN and CDR2 SYDVKM. The junction had 7 bases not matched to a gene; V was cut back by 9 bases and J by 14 bases. CDR3 size: 10 residues.

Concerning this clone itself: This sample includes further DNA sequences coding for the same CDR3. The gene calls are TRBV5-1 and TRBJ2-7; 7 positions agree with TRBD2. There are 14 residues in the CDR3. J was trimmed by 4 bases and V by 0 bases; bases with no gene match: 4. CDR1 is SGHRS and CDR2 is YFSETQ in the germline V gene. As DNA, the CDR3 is TGCGCCAGCAGCTTGGAAGCGGGAAATTACGAGCAGTACTTC. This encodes CASSLEAGNYEQYF.

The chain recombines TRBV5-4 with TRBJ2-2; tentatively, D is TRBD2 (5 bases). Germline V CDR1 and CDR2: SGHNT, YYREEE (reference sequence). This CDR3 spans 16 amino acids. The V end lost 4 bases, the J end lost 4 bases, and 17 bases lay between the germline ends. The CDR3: CASSQWGVRVTGELFF. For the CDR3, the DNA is TGTGCCAGCAGCCAGTGGGGAGTCCGTGTCACCGGGGAGCTGTTTTTT.

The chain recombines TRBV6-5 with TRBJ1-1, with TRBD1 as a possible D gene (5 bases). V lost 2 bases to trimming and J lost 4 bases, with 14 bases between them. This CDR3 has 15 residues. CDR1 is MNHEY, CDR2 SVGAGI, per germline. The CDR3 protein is CASSYRGLGGTEAFF. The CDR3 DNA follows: TGTGCCAGCAGTTACCGGGGACTTGGGGGCACTGAAGCTTTCTTT.

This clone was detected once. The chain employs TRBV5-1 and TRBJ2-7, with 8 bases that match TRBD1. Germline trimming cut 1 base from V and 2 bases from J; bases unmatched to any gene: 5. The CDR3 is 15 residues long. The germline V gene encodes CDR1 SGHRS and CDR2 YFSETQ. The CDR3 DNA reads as TGCGCCAGCAGCTTGTGGACAGGGAAGACCTACGAGCAGTACTTC. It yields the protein CASSLWTGKTYEQYF.

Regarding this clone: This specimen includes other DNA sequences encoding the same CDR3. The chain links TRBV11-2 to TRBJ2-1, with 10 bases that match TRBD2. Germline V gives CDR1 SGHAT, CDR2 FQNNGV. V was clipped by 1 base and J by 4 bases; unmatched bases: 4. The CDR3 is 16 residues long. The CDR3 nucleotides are TGTGCCAGCAGCTTAGTAGCTAGCGGGAGTTACAATGAGCAGTTCTTC. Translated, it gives CASSLVASGSYNEQFF.